These 16 T cell receptor beta chains share one sample of origin, sequenced in a study of T cells in tuberculosis. Cells were sorted from thawed PBMC rested overnight and stained with GMM-loaded CD1B tetramer, viability dye and anti-CD3. The CD1B tetramers carried C32 glucose monomycolate purified from Rhodococcus equi. The data were produced by immunoSEQ multiplex PCR, yet TCRdb's version contains in-frame clones alone and is incomplete. The sample comprises around 60,000 clones, 65% to 90% of which are singletons, and about 13% rests with the top ten. Sequencing used CD1b-GMM tetramer-negative cells sorted from PBMCs. The receptors shown here come from an adult woman with latent tuberculosis.

The chain links TRBV9 to TRBJ2-2, with TRBD2 as a possible D gene (6 bases). V was pared by 7 bases and J by 4 bases, with 14 bases between. The CDR3 sequence is 14 residues long. Germline V CDR1 and CDR2: SGDLS, YYNGEE. CDR3 coding DNA: TGTGCCAGCTCAGCAGGGCGGGGCACCGGGGAGCTGTTTTTT. This gives the protein CASSAGRGTGELFF.

The CDR3 nucleotides are TGTGCTAGTGGAACAGGGAGCACTGAAGCTTTCTTT. Protein sequence: CASGTGSTEAFF. The gene calls are TRBV12-5 and TRBJ1-1; tentative D call: TRBD1 (6 bases). The ends were cut back, 6 bases at V and 4 bases at J, with 9 bases in the middle. Germline V gene sequence: CDR1 LGHNT, CDR2 FRNRAP. This CDR3 region has 12 residues.

The chain is built from TRBV6-1 and TRBJ1-1, with D possibly TRBD1 on 5 matching bases. V lost 2 bases to trimming and J lost 7 bases, with 14 bases between them. The CDR3 runs 14 residues. Germline V gene lookup returns CDR1 MNHNS and CDR2 SASEGT. CDR3 DNA: TGTGCCAGCAGTGAAATTGCCCAGGGTGTTGAAGCTTTCTTT. Its protein product is CASSEIAQGVEAFF.

This sequence joins TRBV28 and TRBJ1-6; D is unresolved. V was cut by 6 bases and J by 12 bases, with 12 bases left in between. This CDR3 spans 12 amino acids. Germline V lookup: CDR1 MDHEN, CDR2 SYDVKM. CDR3 nucleotide sequence: TGTGCCAGCAGCCTCCCTCGGGGACCCCTCCACTTT. Translated: CASSLPRGPLHF.

The rearrangement uses TRBV7-2 and TRBJ1-1, with D unresolved. V lost 1 base to trimming and J lost 1 base, with 10 bases between them. Germline V gene sequence: CDR1 SGHTA, CDR2 FQGNSA. There are 15 residues in the CDR3. As DNA, the CDR3 is TGTGCCAGCAGCTTAGTCAGGATAGAGAACACTGAAGCTTTCTTT. Its translation: CASSLVRIENTEAFF.

V and J are TRBV7-8 and TRBJ2-6; TRBD1 aligns across 9 bases. This CDR3 comprises 18 residues. V dropped 5 bases and J dropped 0; count of bases not matched to a gene: 8. CDR1 and CDR2 (germline): SGHVS, FQNEAQ. The chain's CDR3 is CASSLGTGIRSGANVLTF. For the CDR3, the DNA is TGTGCCAGCAGCCTAGGGACAGGGATCCGCTCTGGGGCCAACGTCCTGACTTTC. The whole variable domain, filled in from reference TRBV7-8 and TRBJ2-6, reads GAGVSQSPRYKVAKRGQDVALRCDPISGHVSLFWYQQALGQGPEFLTYFQNEAQLDKSGLPSDRFFAERPEGSVSTLKIQRTQQEDSAVYLCASSLGTGIRSGANVLTFGAGSRLTVL.

J is TRBJ2-6 and V is TRBV7-3; TRBD2 might be the D (6 bases). In germline, CDR1 is SGHTA, CDR2 FQGTGA. The CDR3 consists of 15 residues. Trimming pared 5 bases from V and 4 bases from J, leaving 12 bases between. The CDR3 sequence: CASSHGSLGANVLTF. The CDR3 nucleotides read TGTGCCAGCAGCCACGGGAGCCTCGGGGCCAACGTCCTGACTTTC.

The chain has TRBV27 and TRBJ2-7; possible D gene TRBD2, 6 bases. Germline loops: CDR1 MNHEY, CDR2 SMNVEV (reference sequence). Trimming stripped 2 bases from V and 2 bases from J, with 13 bases between. This CDR3 contains 15 residues. CDR3 sequence reads: CASSLNGRIPYEQYF. Here the CDR3 DNA reads TGTGCCAGCAGTTTAAACGGGAGAATCCCCTACGAGCAGTACTTC.

Within the sample, this clone is medium-sized (0.01 to 0.1%). The V and J genes are TRBV27 and TRBJ1-2, with a tentative D call TRBD1 (6 bases). Trimming removed 5 bases at V and 4 bases at J, with 17 bases between. Germline loops: CDR1 MNHEY, CDR2 SMNVEV (reference sequence). The CDR3 runs 15 residues. The CDR3 nucleotides are TGTGCCAGCAGTCCCTCATCCGGACAGATCTATGGCTACACCTTC. Amino acid sequence: CASSPSSGQIYGYTF.

The chain recombines TRBV5-1 with TRBJ2-1; 8 bases align to TRBD2. V lost 0 bases, J lost 7 bases, and 6 bases stayed unmatched. CDR1 SGHRS and CDR2 YFSETQ come from the germline V gene. The CDR3 spans 15 residues. Here the CDR3 reads CASSLASGSVNEQFF. The CDR3 DNA reads TGCGCCAGCAGCTTGGCAAGCGGGAGTGTGAATGAGCAGTTCTTC.

The chain has TRBV30 and TRBJ1-5; D is perhaps TRBD1 (6 bases). The V end lost 2 bases, the J end lost 7 bases, and 15 bases lay between the germline ends. CDR3 length equals 14 residues. Germline V lookup: CDR1 GTSNPN, CDR2 SVGIG (reference sequence). The CDR3 reads CAWSLTGSGQPQHF. The CDR3 DNA reads as TGTGCCTGGAGTCTCACAGGGTCGGGGCAGCCCCAGCATTTT.

The V call is TRBV4-1, the J call TRBJ1-4; 9 positions match TRBD1. This CDR3 region has 16 residues. Losses at the gene ends were 3 bases for V and 8 bases for J; bases not matched to a gene: 10. Germline V CDR1 and CDR2: MGHRA, YSYEKL. The CDR3 nucleotides are TGCGCCAGCAGCCAGTCCACCGGGACAGGGAACGAAAAACTGTTTTTT. The encoded protein is CASSQSTGTGNEKLFF.

The genes are TRBV19 and TRBJ2-7; TRBD1 matches 9 bases. The CDR3 extends over 15 amino acids. With V trimmed by 3 bases and J by 4 bases, 7 bases remained unmatched. The germline V gene has CDR1 LNHDA and CDR2 SQIVND (reference sequence). The CDR3 region is CASSIALGQGYEQYF. CDR3 nucleotides: TGTGCCAGTAGTATCGCCTTAGGACAGGGGTACGAGCAGTACTTC.

This clone came up once. The chain links TRBV18 to TRBJ2-4; 12 bases match TRBD2. V lost 4 bases to trimming and J lost 7 bases; unmatched junction nucleotides: 8. Germline CDR1 and CDR2: KGHSH and LQKENI. This CDR3 contains 16 residues. The CDR3 bases are TGTGCCAGCTCACAAACTAGCGGGGGGCCGGGGAACATTCAGTACTTC. Translating it yields CASSQTSGGPGNIQYF.

The chain uses TRBV7-9 and TRBJ1-2, with 7 nucleotides matching TRBD1. Germline lookup yields CDR1 SEHNR and CDR2 FQNEAQ (reference sequence). V trimming: 3 bases; J trimming: 4 bases; junction bases outside the gene matches: 11. The CDR3 sequence is 16 residues long. The CDR3 region has the DNA TGTGCCAGCAGCTTTCAAGCCGGGAGACAGGGCTATGGCTACACCTTC. This codes for CASSFQAGRQGYGYTF.

The chain employs TRBV5-6 and TRBJ2-5; the D gene is possibly TRBD2 (6 bases). From germline, CDR1 is SGHDT and CDR2 YYEEEE. The V end lost 5 bases, the J end lost 2 bases, and 19 bases lay between the germline ends. This CDR3 is built from 16 residues. CDR3 sequence: CASSLPPGVYQETQYF. In DNA form, the CDR3 reads TGTGCCAGCAGTCTTCCTCCGGGGGTCTATCAAGAGACCCAGTACTTC.